The subject of this entry is one T cell receptor (beta chain). The source of the sample is a study of T cell changes during pregnancy in multiple sclerosis. This CDR3 region has 14 residues. V shed 3 bases, J shed 8 bases, and the junction held 6 bases outside the gene matches. Looked up from germline, CDR1 is SEHNR and CDR2 is FQNEAQ (reference sequence). TCRdb's table, derived via immunoSEQ multiplex PCR, lists solely in-frame clones and lacks some. The sample consists of tens of thousands of clones, 85% to 95% of them appearing once. This sequence joins TRBV7-9 and TRBJ2-1; 8 bases match TRBD1. The TCR originated in a female donor in good health, enrolled as a control in a pregnancy study. The sequencing used CD4+ T cells from peripheral blood mononuclear cells, collected in the third trimester of pregnancy. The CDR3 region has the DNA TGTGCCAGCAGCTTTCAGGGGGCGTTTGATGAGCAGTTCTTC. Translated: CASSFQGAFDEQFF. Combining the CDR3 with reference TRBV7-9 and TRBJ2-1 gives the whole variable domain DTGVSQNPRHKITKRGQNVTFRCDPISEHNRLYWYRQTLGQGPEFLTYFQNEAQLEKSRLLSDRFSAERPKGSFSTLEIQRTEQGDSAMYLCASSFQGAFDEQFFGPGTRLTVL.